These T cell receptor beta chains were read from a single sample in a study of shared clonotypes between healthy human individuals. The assay was immunoSEQ multiplex PCR, and TCRdb's table has in-frame clones only and misses some. The sample lists roughly 850,000 clones, around 96% occurring once. The sample taken for sequencing was naive CD8+ T cells sorted from blood. Receptor source: a man between 25 and 39 years old in good health. Both conserved end residues are part of each CDR3. A D gene is named only where the DNA matches it firmly. Rows may omit the clone size; those that give it use once, few, many or a size class.

>TRBJ1-5|TRBV7-9|.|14|.
TGTGCCAGCAGCCCGGGGGGGACGGTCGAGCCCCAGCATTTT
CASSPGGTVEPQHF
>TRBJ2-1|TRBV27|.|13|.
TGTGCCAGCAGTTTGACAATTTACAATGAGCAGTTCTTC
CASSLTIYNEQFF
>TRBJ2-2|TRBV4-3|.|14|.
TGCGCCAGCAGCCAAGACAGGGACACCGGGGAGCTGTTTTTT
CASSQDRDTGELFF
>TRBJ2-7|TRBV11-2|.|15|.
TGTGCCAGCAGCTTGTCCTCCTCATTTGGGAACGAGCAGTACTTC
CASSLSSSFGNEQYF
>TRBJ2-3|TRBV6-1|.|15|.
TGTGCCAGCAGTGCGACCGTCTCTAGCACAGATACGCAGTATTTT
CASSATVSSTDTQYF
>TRBJ2-7|TRBV4-2|TRBD1|16|once
TGTGCCAGCAGCCAAGACGACATGGACAGGGAGTACGAGCAGTACTTC
CASSQDDMDREYEQYF
>TRBJ2-7|TRBV19|TRBD2|15|.
TGTGCCAGTAGTACAGGACTAGCGGGAGTGTATGAGCAGTACTTC
CASSTGLAGVYEQYF
>TRBJ2-6|TRBV27|.|13|.
TGTGCCAGCAGTTTTTCTGGGGCCAACGTCCTGACTTTC
CASSFSGANVLTF
>TRBJ1-3|TRBV13|.|17|.
TGTGCCAGCAGCCTCTGGGCTGGGCAGGGTGAAGTAAACACCATATATTTT
CASSLWAGQGEVNTIYF
>TRBJ1-4|TRBV30|.|14|.
.
CAWSVGAGASPRIF
>TRBJ2-7|TRBV9|.|16|.
TGTGCCAGCAGTGGATCTCAGGGAAGCCCCCTCTACGAGCAGTACTTC
CASSGSQGSPLYEQYF
>TRBJ2-5|TRBV7-3|TRBD2|17|.
TGTGCCAGCAGCTTATCCGGGACTAGCGGGGACCAAGAGACCCAGTACTTC
CASSLSGTSGDQETQYF
>TRBJ2-7|TRBV9|.|15|.
TGTGCCAGCAGCGTAGGTCAGGGGGGAAATTACGAGCAGTACTTC
CASSVGQGGNYEQYF
>TRBJ2-7|TRBV27|.|15|.
TGTGCCAGCAGGGGGGGCGGCAGGGGGACCTACGAGCAGTACTTC
CASRGGGRGTYEQYF
>TRBJ2-5|TRBV7-3|TRBD1|15|.
TGTGCCAGCAGCTTACTGTCAGGGGGCTTGGAGACCCAGTACTTC
CASSLLSGGLETQYF
>TRBJ1-2|TRBV27|.|13|.
TGTGCCAGCAGTTTAAACAGCTACTATGGCTACACCTTC
CASSLNSYYGYTF
>TRBJ2-1|TRBV5-1|.|12|.
TGCGCCAGCAGCGCCTCGAGGAATGAGCAGTTCTTC
CASSASRNEQFF
>TRBJ2-5|TRBV7-9|.|16|.
TGTGCCAGCAGCCCCGCGACGGGCGGAACACAAGAGACCCAGTACTTC
CASSPATGGTQETQYF
>TRBJ2-7|TRBV27|.|12|.
TGTGCCAGCAGTCCTCCGGGATACGAGCAGTACTTC
CASSPPGYEQYF
>TRBJ2-5|TRBV5-1|.|13|.
TGCGCCAGCAGCCCGGGGTGGGAGGAGACCCAGTACTTC
CASSPGWEETQYF
>TRBJ1-2|TRBV5-4|.|14|.
TGTGCCAGCAGCTTGGCAGGGGCTAACTATGGCTACACCTTC
CASSLAGANYGYTF
>TRBJ2-7|TRBV9|TRBD1|14|.
TGTGCCAGCAGCGGCGGGACAGGGGGCTACGAGCAGTACTTC
CASSGGTGGYEQYF
>TRBJ2-7|TRBV11-2|.|16|.
TGTGCCAGCAGCTTAGGCTCTCGCGCGGGATCCTACGAGCAGTACTTC
CASSLGSRAGSYEQYF
>TRBJ1-4|TRBV4-1|.|14|.
TGCGCCAGCAGCAGGACAGCAACTAATGAAAAACTGTTTTTT
CASSRTATNEKLFF
>TRBJ1-5|TRBV28|.|17|once
TGTGCCAGCAGTGGGGTCCGACAATTATATAGCAATCAGCCCCAGCATTTT
CASSGVRQLYSNQPQHF
>TRBJ1-2|TRBV5-5|TRBD1|15|.
TGTGCCAGCAGCTTTGCCGGGACAGGGGACTATGGCTACACCTTC
CASSFAGTGDYGYTF
>TRBJ2-2|TRBV9|.|13|once
TGTGCCAGCAGCGGACCATTCACCGGGGAGCTGTTTTTT
CASSGPFTGELFF
>TRBJ2-7|TRBV9|.|15|.
TGTGCCAGCAGCCCCTCGGCGGGGGCCTCCTACGAGCAGTACTTC
CASSPSAGASYEQYF
>TRBJ1-5|TRBV28|TRBD1|18|.
TGTGCCAGCAGGTCTAGGACAGGCGCAACATCCCGCAATCAGCCCCAGCATTTT
CASRSRTGATSRNQPQHF
>TRBJ2-7|TRBV7-9|TRBD2|16|.
TGTGCCAGCAGTTCGACCCCGGGACTAGGTCTCTACGAGCAGTACTTC
CASSSTPGLGLYEQYF